This T cell receptor (beta chain) came from a study of blood T cells in healthy people across ages. Across the whole study: Template switching caught about one barcoded beta molecule for each two T cells.

Each donor supplied ten milliliters of peripheral blood. Then a second PCR, running roughly 7 to 11 cycles, was carried out with a sample-barcoded 5' primer and a J-beta primer mix. In TCRdb, the 5' RACE reads were re-called with MiXCR into one record per CDR3 protein. The sample lists hundreds of thousands of distinct CDR3 sequences, more than 40% seen once, with about 32% in the top ten. Trimming removed 3 bases from V and 2 bases from J; junction bases left unmatched: 3. The CDR3 is 14 amino acids. Germline CDR1 reads SEHNR; CDR2 reads FQNEAQ (reference sequence). This clonotype was sampled from a woman in her sixties or seventies in good health. J is TRBJ2-7 and V is TRBV7-9, with 8 bases fitting TRBD2. The specimen sequenced was blood. CDR3 sequence (DNA): TGTGCCAGCAGCTTTGGGGGACTAGCCTACGAGCAGTACTTC. It codes for CASSFGGLAYEQYF.